The 28 T cell receptor beta chains presented below share a single source sample, sequenced in a study of graft-versus-host responses after intestinal transplantation. Sequencing was performed with immunoSEQ multiplex PCR; in TCRdb, only in-frame clones are kept and a portion is missing. This table holds more than 25,000 clones, approximately 93% found once. Specimen: PBMCs, collected 18 days after transplant. All receptors derive from a human patient who received an intestinal transplant, so some T cells may come from the graft donor.

V usage is TRBV6-1 and J usage is TRBJ1-1; D unclear. Looked up from germline, CDR1 is MNHNS and CDR2 is SASEGT. The CDR3 has 13 residues. The ends were cut back, 2 bases at V and 3 bases at J, with 7 bases in the middle. The CDR3 region is CASSEYLDTEAFF. CDR3 sequence (DNA): TGTGCCAGCAGTGAATATCTTGACACTGAAGCTTTCTTT.

The genes are TRBV19 and TRBJ1-1; 7 positions match TRBD1. This CDR3 region has 15 residues. Germline loops: CDR1 LNHDA, CDR2 SQIVND (reference sequence). V dropped 5 bases and J dropped 8; count of bases not matched to a gene: 14. The CDR3, as DNA: TGTGCCAGTAGTCTAAGAAAGACCGGGACAGCAGAAGCTTTCTTT. It specifies CASSLRKTGTAEAFF.

This clone was counted a single time. The chain is built from TRBV2 and TRBJ1-4, with D maybe TRBD1 (5 bases). This CDR3 is built from 13 residues. Trimming took off 8 bases at V and 5 bases at J, with 12 bases between the two ends. Germline CDR1 is SNHLY and CDR2 is FYNNEI. In DNA form, the CDR3 reads TGTGCCAGCGTAAGGGGCAGAAATGAAAAACTGTTTTTT. Its protein product is CASVRGRNEKLFF.

The chain has TRBV7-9 and TRBJ1-2; D remains ambiguous. Trimming took off 1 base at V and 7 bases at J, with 10 bases between the two ends. This CDR3 contains 13 residues. Germline CDR1 and CDR2: SEHNR and FQNEAQ (reference sequence). Written as DNA, the CDR3 is TGTGCCAGCAGCTTAGGAGAGCGCGGTGGCTACACCTTC. Translated, it gives CASSLGERGGYTF.

The chain uses TRBV11-2 and TRBJ1-6, with D perhaps matching TRBD1 (5 bases). The CDR3 contains 14 residues. V lost 5 bases, J lost 11 bases, and 16 bases lay in between. Germline CDR1 is SGHAT and CDR2 is FQNNGV. This CDR3 is CASSGGVGGTPLHF. The CDR3 nucleotides are TGTGCCAGCAGCGGGGGGGTTGGGGGGACACCCCTCCACTTT.

The rearrangement joins TRBV30 to TRBJ2-2, with D perhaps TRBD2 (5 bases). This CDR3 contains 14 residues. Germline values: CDR1 GTSNPN, CDR2 SVGIG (reference sequence). Trimming left V 4 bases short and J 7 bases short, with 16 bases between. Written as DNA, the CDR3 is TGTGCCTGGAAAATGGAGGCCCTAGGCGGGGAGCTGTTTTTT. Translation gives CAWKMEALGGELFF.

V gene TRBV10-3 combines with J gene TRBJ2-2; possibly TRBD1 for D (6 bases). The CDR3 is made up of 14 amino acids. Trimming took off 6 bases at V and 7 bases at J, with 15 bases between the two ends. Germline V lookup: CDR1 ENHRY, CDR2 SYGVKD. CDR3 amino acids: CAISSGRGIGELFF. The CDR3 region has the DNA TGTGCCATCAGCTCCGGCAGGGGCATCGGGGAGCTGTTTTTT.

The genes are TRBV11-2 and TRBJ2-3, with D uncertain. This CDR3 comprises 12 residues. Trimming cost V 2 bases and J 4 bases, with 4 bases left between them. Germline V gene lookup returns CDR1 SGHAT and CDR2 FQNNGV. The CDR3 nucleotides are TGTGCCAGCAGCTTACTTCCAGATACGCAGTATTTT. It translates to CASSLLPDTQYF.

The chain joins TRBV7-9 to TRBJ2-5; D ambiguous. V lost 5 bases to trimming and J lost 5 bases, with 9 bases between them. The germline CDR1 and CDR2 sequences are SEHNR and FQNEAQ (reference sequence). The CDR3 is made up of 12 amino acids. The CDR3 sequence is CASSTSTETQYF. In DNA, the CDR3 is TGTGCCAGCAGCACCTCTACGGAGACCCAGTACTTC.

The V call is TRBV10-1, the J call TRBJ2-1; D may be TRBD2 (6 bases). Deletions cut 10 bases from V and 7 bases from J, with 26 bases between. Germline loops: CDR1 WNHNN, CDR2 SYGVQD (reference sequence). This CDR3 contains 16 residues. Here the CDR3 DNA reads TGCGCCACGAGAGGGTACGGGGAGGCAGGTCTGAATGAGCAGTTCTTC. Translating gives CATRGYGEAGLNEQFF.

The chain joins TRBV4-1 to TRBJ2-1, with 7 bases identical to TRBD2. V shed 3 bases and J 4 bases; nucleotides not matched to a gene: 12. The germline CDR1 and CDR2 sequences are MGHRA and YSYEKL. The length of the CDR3 is 17 residues. The CDR3 is CASSQYPLGEGYNEQFF. CDR3 DNA sequence: TGCGCCAGCAGCCAGTATCCTCTGGGGGAGGGATACAATGAGCAGTTCTTC.

The rearrangement uses TRBV6-1 and TRBJ2-2; D assignment may be TRBD1 or TRBD2 (7 bases each). The V end lost 2 bases, the J end lost 4 bases, and 11 bases lay between the germline ends. The length of the CDR3 is 15 residues. Per germline, CDR1 MNHNS and CDR2 SASEGT. The chain's CDR3 is CASSEQGGSTGELFF. DNA of the CDR3: TGTGCCAGCAGTGAACAGGGGGGGAGCACCGGGGAGCTGTTTTTT.

The genes are TRBV2 and TRBJ2-5, with D tentatively TRBD1 (6 bases). V was shortened by 6 bases and J by 1 base, with 12 bases between the two germline ends. Per germline, CDR1 SNHLY and CDR2 FYNNEI. The CDR3 runs to 14 residues. The CDR3 loop reads CASSETGSQETQYF. CDR3 bases: TGTGCCAGCAGCGAGACAGGAAGCCAAGAGACCCAGTACTTC.

The rearrangement links TRBV5-1 to TRBJ1-3; no reliable D call. The CDR3 is 14 residues long. Per the germline V gene, CDR1 is SGHRS and CDR2 is YFSETQ. V was pared by 2 bases and J by 1 base, with 7 bases between. The CDR3 region has the DNA TGCGCCAGCAGCTTAGAAGGGTCTGGAAACACCATATATTTT. Its translation is CASSLEGSGNTIYF. Together with reference TRBV5-1 and TRBJ1-3, the CDR3 gives the full variable domain: KAGVTQTPRYLIKTRGQQVTLSCSPISGHRSVSWYQQTPGQGLQFLFEYFSETQRNKGNFPGRFSGRQFSNSRSEMNVSTLELGDSALYLCASSLEGSGNTIYFGEGSWLTVV.

The rearrangement uses TRBV27 and TRBJ2-7; the D is unclear. This CDR3 comprises 15 residues. Germline CDR1 reads MNHEY; CDR2 reads SMNVEV (reference sequence). V gave up 7 bases and J gave up 3 bases, with 19 bases separating them. CDR3 nucleotide sequence: TGTGCCAGCATCTTAGAATGGGGAAGAAACTACGAGCAGTACTTC. It translates to CASILEWGRNYEQYF.

The genes are TRBV6-5 and TRBJ2-7; 9 nucleotides line up with TRBD1. The V gene's germline CDR1 is MNHEY and CDR2 SVGAGI. There are 15 residues in the CDR3. Trimming cost V 5 bases and J 3 bases; bases outside gene matches: 8. In DNA form, the CDR3 reads TGTGCCAGCAGTGCCGGGACAGGGAGGATCTACGAGCAGTACTTC. It codes for CASSAGTGRIYEQYF.

The V call is TRBV2, the J call TRBJ2-1, with no clear D. The V gene lost 3 bases and the J gene lost 0 bases, with 18 bases spanning the gap. Germline V gene lookup returns CDR1 SNHLY and CDR2 FYNNEI. The CDR3 covers 18 residues. The CDR3 DNA reads TGTGCCAGCAGTGAGGGGTATCTTATCTACAGCTCCTACAATGAGCAGTTCTTC. It specifies CASSEGYLIYSSYNEQFF.

The chain is built from TRBV5-1 and TRBJ1-2; D is ambiguous. Germline assignment: CDR1 SGHRS and CDR2 YFSETQ. Trimming pared 2 bases from V and 6 bases from J, leaving 11 bases between. The CDR3 runs to 13 residues. The CDR3 spells CASSFRPEDGYTF. CDR3 sequence (DNA): TGCGCCAGCAGCTTTCGTCCAGAGGATGGCTACACCTTC.

The genes are TRBV9 and TRBJ2-7; D possibly matches TRBD1 or TRBD2 (5 bases each). The germline gives CDR1 SGDLS, CDR2 YYNGEE. CDR3 length: 14 amino acids. The V and J ends lost 0 bases and 2 bases respectively, with 9 bases between them. The CDR3 DNA reads as TGTGCCAGCAGCGTAGGTCGGGACGCCTACGAGCAGTACTTC. It encodes CASSVGRDAYEQYF.

This chain uses TRBV4-1 with TRBJ2-2; D gene ambiguous. The length of the CDR3 is 12 residues. Germline V gives CDR1 MGHRA, CDR2 YSYEKL. With 5 bases removed from V and 8 bases from J, the gap between germline ends came to 9 bases. The CDR3 region has the DNA TGCGCCAGCAGCACCCTGGGGGGGGAGCTGTTTTTT. Protein product: CASSTLGGELFF.

V usage is TRBV2 and J usage is TRBJ2-3, with 7 bases matching TRBD1. The CDR3 totals 15 residues. J lost 1 base, V lost 3 bases, and 4 bases had no gene match. CDR1 SNHLY and CDR2 FYNNEI come from the germline V gene. The CDR3 DNA sequence: TGTGCCAGCAGTGATTGGACAGGACGCACAGATACGCAGTATTTT. Its protein product is CASSDWTGRTDTQYF.

This sequence joins TRBV13 and TRBJ2-7; TRBD2 aligns across 8 bases. V trimming: 7 bases; J trimming: 4 bases; junction bases outside the gene matches: 6. Germline CDR1 and CDR2: PRHDT and FYEKMQ (reference sequence). The CDR3 covers 13 residues. The CDR3 bases are TGTGCCAGCACCCGGGGGGGCCGGTACGAGCAGTACTTC. Amino acid sequence: CASTRGGRYEQYF.

The rearrangement links TRBV4-1 to TRBJ2-5; 9 bases map to TRBD2. Germline trimming cut 5 bases from V and 0 bases from J; bases unmatched to any gene: 10. The CDR3 consists of 17 residues. The germline gives CDR1 MGHRA, CDR2 YSYEKL. The CDR3 here is CASSSGRASGDQETQYF. The DNA for the CDR3 is TGCGCCAGCAGCTCAGGGCGGGCTAGCGGGGACCAAGAGACCCAGTACTTC.

V and J are TRBV27 and TRBJ1-2; the D gene is possibly TRBD1 (5 bases). The V gene's germline CDR1 is MNHEY and CDR2 SMNVEV (reference sequence). This CDR3 contains 16 residues. V was shortened by 1 base and J by 0 bases, with 12 bases between the two germline ends. CDR3 sequence: CASSLWQGSTNYGYTF. In DNA form, the CDR3 reads TGTGCCAGCAGTTTATGGCAGGGATCCACTAACTATGGCTACACCTTC.

This clone is a singleton in its sample. The chain recombines TRBV5-1 with TRBJ2-7; 7 nucleotides line up with TRBD1. The J segment lost 2 bases and the V segment lost 4 bases, leaving 9 bases of the junction unmatched. Germline CDR1 is SGHRS and CDR2 is YFSETQ. This CDR3 comprises 15 residues. CDR3 coding DNA: TGCGCCAGCAGCCCCCCGGGGACAGCGGCCTACGAGCAGTACTTC. This encodes CASSPPGTAAYEQYF. The full variable domain, in which reference TRBV5-1 and TRBJ2-7 provide the parts outside the CDR3, is KAGVTQTPRYLIKTRGQQVTLSCSPISGHRSVSWYQQTPGQGLQFLFEYFSETQRNKGNFPGRFSGRQFSNSRSEMNVSTLELGDSALYLCASSPPGTAAYEQYFGPGTRLTVT.

The V and J genes are TRBV5-8 and TRBJ2-1; 10 bases are a match to TRBD1. V was pared by 0 bases and J by 6 bases, with 3 bases of the junction left unmatched. CDR1 is SGHTS and CDR2 is YDEGEE in the germline V gene. This CDR3 is built from 15 residues. The CDR3 spells CASSLGQGAGNEQFF. DNA for the CDR3: TGTGCCAGCAGCTTGGGACAGGGGGCAGGCAATGAGCAGTTCTTC.

This clone was counted a single time. The chain links TRBV4-1 to TRBJ1-6; D remains unclear. There are 13 residues in the CDR3. Germline CDR1 and CDR2: MGHRA and YSYEKL. V lost 6 bases and J lost 8, with 11 bases in between. The CDR3 protein is CASRPPADSPLHF. CDR3 DNA: TGCGCCAGCAGGCCACCGGCGGATTCACCCCTCCACTTT.

The chain employs TRBV27 and TRBJ2-2, with D unclear. V lost 3 bases and J 2 bases, leaving 7 bases between the germline ends. CDR1 is MNHEY and CDR2 is SMNVEV in the germline V gene (reference sequence). This CDR3 is built from 14 residues. This CDR3 reads CASSFEENTGELFF. DNA for the CDR3: TGTGCCAGCAGTTTTGAAGAAAACACCGGGGAGCTGTTTTTT.